A selection of T cell receptor beta chains follows, all from one sample in a study of T cells expressing NK-cell markers. TCRdb re-called the 5' RACE reads and shows each CDR3 protein once, DNA omitted. The sample holds about 450,000 distinct CDR3 sequences. Sequencing used blood T cells: a sorted CD56 or NKG2C T cell subset, CD4+ or CD8+ T cells, or bulk PBMC T cells (not recorded which). These receptors were taken from a woman between 18 and 69 years old in good health. Both conserved end residues are part of each CDR3.

v_call: TRBV20-1
j_call: TRBJ1-5
cdr3_aa: CSASLGTNGNQPQHF

v_call: TRBV14
j_call: TRBJ2-7
cdr3_aa: CASSHLAGTRPYEQYF

v_call: TRBV18
j_call: TRBJ1-1
cdr3_aa: CASSPSQGATEAFF

v_call: TRBV19
j_call: TRBJ1-5
cdr3_aa: CATRTWETNSNQPQHF

v_call: TRBV25-1
j_call: TRBJ2-7
cdr3_aa: CASRGLGEQYF

v_call: TRBV7-2
j_call: TRBJ2-2
cdr3_aa: CASSLIQGNTGELFF

v_call: TRBV20-1
j_call: TRBJ2-1
cdr3_aa: CSAPRLGTSSYNEQFF

v_call: TRBV5-5
j_call: TRBJ2-5
cdr3_aa: CASTPRDRAETQYF

v_call: TRBV12-3/TRBV12-4
j_call: TRBJ2-7
cdr3_aa: CASSRGQVDEQYF

v_call: TRBV19
j_call: TRBJ2-1
cdr3_aa: CASSVQSGRPTSYNEQFF

v_call: TRBV6-5
j_call: TRBJ2-5
cdr3_aa: CASSYSAGGDETQYF

v_call: TRBV20-1
j_call: TRBJ2-4
cdr3_aa: CSASSLAGGGNIQYF

v_call: TRBV5-1
j_call: TRBJ2-3
cdr3_aa: CASSLDGLTQYF

v_call: TRBV29-1
j_call: TRBJ2-1
cdr3_aa: CSVEPGTLSSGEQFF

v_call: TRBV20-1
j_call: TRBJ2-3
cdr3_aa: CSADRASGGLTDTQYF

v_call: TRBV5-1
j_call: TRBJ2-7
cdr3_aa: CASSLVGGGGEQYF

v_call: TRBV4-3
j_call: TRBJ2-2
cdr3_aa: CASSRDFSTGELFF

v_call: TRBV5-1
j_call: TRBJ2-7
cdr3_aa: CASSFGGLTADEQYF

v_call: TRBV7-9
j_call: TRBJ1-6
cdr3_aa: CASSLGGADYNSPLHF

v_call: TRBV5-6
j_call: TRBJ2-1
cdr3_aa: CASSSGLAGVLYNEQFF

v_call: TRBV7-2
j_call: TRBJ2-7
cdr3_aa: CASSLLLFSEQYF

v_call: TRBV7-2
j_call: TRBJ1-3
cdr3_aa: CASSSRGARGNTIYF

v_call: TRBV11-2
j_call: TRBJ2-3
cdr3_aa: CASSKTVTDTQYF

v_call: TRBV28
j_call: TRBJ2-5
cdr3_aa: CASNPREIAETQYF

v_call: TRBV5-1
j_call: TRBJ2-5
cdr3_aa: CASSLTSLQETQYF

v_call: TRBV5-4
j_call: TRBJ2-5
cdr3_aa: CASSLPSAYQETQYF

v_call: TRBV19
j_call: TRBJ1-5
cdr3_aa: CASSGQGGVNQPQHF

v_call: TRBV4-3
j_call: TRBJ2-3
cdr3_aa: CASTKGAGGTDTQYF